This T cell receptor beta chain is from a study of T cell responses to AZD1222 COVID-19 vaccine. This CDR3 comprises 15 residues. Germline CDR1 is SGHRS and CDR2 is YFSETQ. V was shortened by 4 bases and J by 7 bases, with 18 bases between the two germline ends. The assay was immunoSEQ multiplex PCR, and TCRdb's table has in-frame clones only and misses some. The sample includes about 150,000 clones, 80% to 90% seen only once; the top ten take approximately 5.1%. This sequence originates from an adult in good health. Source: peripheral blood, taken on day 0 of MenACWY control vaccination. The V gene is TRBV5-1, the J gene TRBJ1-5; maybe TRBD1 (6 bases). The CDR3: CASSTEGVTGQPQHF. Written as DNA, the CDR3 is TGCGCCAGCAGCACTGAGGGGGTAACGGGGCAGCCCCAGCATTTT. The full variable domain, completed using reference TRBV5-1 and TRBJ1-5, is KAGVTQTPRYLIKTRGQQVTLSCSPISGHRSVSWYQQTPGQGLQFLFEYFSETQRNKGNFPGRFSGRQFSNSRSEMNVSTLELGDSALYLCASSTEGVTGQPQHFGDGTRLSIL.